This T cell receptor beta chain appears in the sequencing data of a study of blood T cell repertoires in COVID-19. Across the whole study: The samples span acute and convalescent COVID-19 from the United States, Italy and Spain.

This clone was picked up one time. Trimming shortened V by 0 bases and J by 1 base, and 10 bases separated the two germline ends. Germline V gives CDR1 SGHVS, CDR2 FQNEAQ. CDR3 length: 16 amino acids. Authors' processing steps: The authors estimated nucleated cell counts from reference gene primer amplification. Sequencing was performed with immunoSEQ multiplex PCR; in TCRdb, only in-frame clones are kept and a portion is missing. The DNA gave D and trimming, while V, J and clone size come from that table. The sample consists of around 140,000 clones, under 85% of them appearing once. The chain recombines TRBV7-8 with TRBJ1-3; D possibly corresponds to TRBD1 (6 bases). This clonotype was sampled from a human donor in a cohort sampled during active COVID-19. Input material: peripheral blood. As DNA, the CDR3 is TGTGCCAGCAGCTTAGCAACAGGGCGGTCTGGAAACACCATATATTTT. This translates into CASSLATGRSGNTIYF.